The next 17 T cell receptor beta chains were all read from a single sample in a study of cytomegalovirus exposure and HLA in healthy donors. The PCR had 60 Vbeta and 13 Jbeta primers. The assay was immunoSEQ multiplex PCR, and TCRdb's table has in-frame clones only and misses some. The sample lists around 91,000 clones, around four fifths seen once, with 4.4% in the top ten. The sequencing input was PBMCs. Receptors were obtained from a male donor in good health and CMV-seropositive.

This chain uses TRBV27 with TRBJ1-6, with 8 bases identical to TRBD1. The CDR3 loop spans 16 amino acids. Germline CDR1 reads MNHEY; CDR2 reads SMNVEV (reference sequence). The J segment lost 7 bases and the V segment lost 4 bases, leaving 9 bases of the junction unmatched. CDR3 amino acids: CASSSIDRGQNSPLHF. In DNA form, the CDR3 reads TGTGCCAGCAGTTCCATAGACAGGGGACAAAATTCACCCCTCCACTTT.

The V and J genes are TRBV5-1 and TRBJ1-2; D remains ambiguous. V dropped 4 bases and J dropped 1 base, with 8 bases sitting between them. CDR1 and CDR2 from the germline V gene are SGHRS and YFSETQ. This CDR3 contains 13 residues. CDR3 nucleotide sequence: TGCGCCAGCAGCCCGCAGGATAACTATGGCTACACCTTC. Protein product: CASSPQDNYGYTF.

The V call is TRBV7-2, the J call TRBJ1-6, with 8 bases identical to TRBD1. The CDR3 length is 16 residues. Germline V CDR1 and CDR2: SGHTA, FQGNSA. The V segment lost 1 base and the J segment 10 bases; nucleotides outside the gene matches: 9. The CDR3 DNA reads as TGTGCCAGCAGCTTAGGAGCAGGGGGCTCGGGGTCACCCCTCCACTTT. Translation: CASSLGAGGSGSPLHF.

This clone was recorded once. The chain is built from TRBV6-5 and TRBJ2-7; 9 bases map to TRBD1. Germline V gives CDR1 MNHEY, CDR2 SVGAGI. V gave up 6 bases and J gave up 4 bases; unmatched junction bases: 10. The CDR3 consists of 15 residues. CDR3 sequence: CASSGAGTGSYEQYF. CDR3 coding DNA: TGTGCCAGCAGCGGGGCCGGGACAGGGAGTTACGAGCAGTACTTC.

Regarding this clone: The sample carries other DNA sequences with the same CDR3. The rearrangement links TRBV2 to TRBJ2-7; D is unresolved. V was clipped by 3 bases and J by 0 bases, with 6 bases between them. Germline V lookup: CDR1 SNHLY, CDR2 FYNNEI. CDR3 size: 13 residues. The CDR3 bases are TGTGCCAGCAGTGACGCTAGCTCCTACGAGCAGTACTTC. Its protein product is CASSDASSYEQYF.

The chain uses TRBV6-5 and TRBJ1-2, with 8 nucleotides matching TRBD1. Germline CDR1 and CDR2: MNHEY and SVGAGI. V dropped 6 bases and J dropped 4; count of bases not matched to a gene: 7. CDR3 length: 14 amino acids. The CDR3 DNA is TGTGCCAGCAGGTTAACCGGGACAGGCTATGGCTACACCTTC. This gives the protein CASRLTGTGYGYTF.

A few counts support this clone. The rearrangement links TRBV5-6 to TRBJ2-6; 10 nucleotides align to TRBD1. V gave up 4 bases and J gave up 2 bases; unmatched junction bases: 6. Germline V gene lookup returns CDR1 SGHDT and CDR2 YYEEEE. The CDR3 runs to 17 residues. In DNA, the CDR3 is TGTGCCAGCAGCCGTCCCGGGACAGGGGCTGGGGCCAACGTCCTGACTTTC. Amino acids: CASSRPGTGAGANVLTF. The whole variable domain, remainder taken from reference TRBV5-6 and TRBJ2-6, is DAGVTQSPTHLIKTRGQQVTLRCSPKSGHDTVSWYQQALGQGPQFIFQYYEEEERQRGNFPDRFSGHQFPNYSSELNVNALLLGDSALYLCASSRPGTGAGANVLTFGAGSRLTVL.

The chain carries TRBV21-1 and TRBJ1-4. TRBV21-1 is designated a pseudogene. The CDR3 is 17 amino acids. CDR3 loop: CASSKGLRGAGGEKLFF. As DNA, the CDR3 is TGTGCCAGCAGCAAAGGTCTCCGGGGGGCAGGCGGAGAAAAACTGTTTTTT.

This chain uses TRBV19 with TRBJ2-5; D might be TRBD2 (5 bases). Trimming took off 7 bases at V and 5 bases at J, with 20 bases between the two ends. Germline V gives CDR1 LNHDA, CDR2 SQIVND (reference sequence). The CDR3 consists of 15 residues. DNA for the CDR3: TGTGCCAGTAAGTGGTCTGGGCTAGCAGGCGAGACCCAGTACTTC. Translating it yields CASKWSGLAGETQYF.

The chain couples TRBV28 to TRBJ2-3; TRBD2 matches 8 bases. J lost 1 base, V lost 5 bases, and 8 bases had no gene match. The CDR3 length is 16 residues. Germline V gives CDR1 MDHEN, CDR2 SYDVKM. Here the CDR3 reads CASSDFGRGGTDTQYF. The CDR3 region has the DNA TGTGCCAGCAGTGACTTTGGGCGGGGGGGCACAGATACGCAGTATTTT. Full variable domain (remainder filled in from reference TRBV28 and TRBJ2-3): DVKVTQSSRYLVKRTGEKVFLECVQDMDHENMFWYRQDPGLGLRLIYFSYDVKMKEKGDIPEGYSVSREKKERFSLILESASTNQTSMYLCASSDFGRGGTDTQYFGPGTRLTVL.

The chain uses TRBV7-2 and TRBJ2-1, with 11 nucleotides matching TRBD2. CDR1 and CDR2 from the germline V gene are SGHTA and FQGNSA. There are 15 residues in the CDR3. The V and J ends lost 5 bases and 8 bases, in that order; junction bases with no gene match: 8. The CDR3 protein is CASSRSGGAGYEQFF. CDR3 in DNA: TGTGCCAGCAGCCGTAGCGGGGGGGCCGGATATGAGCAGTTCTTC.

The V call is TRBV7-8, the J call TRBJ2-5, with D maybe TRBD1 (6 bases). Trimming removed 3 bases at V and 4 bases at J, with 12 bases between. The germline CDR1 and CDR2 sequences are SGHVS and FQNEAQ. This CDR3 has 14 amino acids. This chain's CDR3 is CASSFDRNGETQYF. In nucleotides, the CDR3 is TGTGCCAGCAGCTTCGACAGGAATGGAGAGACCCAGTACTTC.

For the CDR3, the DNA is TGCGCCAGCAGCCAACGGGACAGCCAAGAGACCCAGTACTTC. This gives the protein CASSQRDSQETQYF. This chain joins TRBV4-1 and TRBJ2-5; 7 bases agree with TRBD1. The germline V gene encodes CDR1 MGHRA and CDR2 YSYEKL. Trimming cost V 2 bases and J 1 base; bases outside gene matches: 1. The CDR3 is 14 residues long.

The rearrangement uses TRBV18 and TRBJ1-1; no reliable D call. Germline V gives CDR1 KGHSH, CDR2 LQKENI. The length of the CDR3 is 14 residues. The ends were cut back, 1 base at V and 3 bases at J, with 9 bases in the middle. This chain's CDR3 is CASSPRFRDTEAFF. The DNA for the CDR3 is TGTGCCAGCTCACCACGGTTCCGGGACACTGAAGCTTTCTTT. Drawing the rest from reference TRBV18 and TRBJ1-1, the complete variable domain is NAGVMQNPRHLVRRRGQEARLRCSPMKGHSHVYWYRQLPEEGLKFMVYLQKENIIDESGMPKERFSAEFPKEGPSILRIQQVVRGDSAAYFCASSPRFRDTEAFFGQGTRLTVV.

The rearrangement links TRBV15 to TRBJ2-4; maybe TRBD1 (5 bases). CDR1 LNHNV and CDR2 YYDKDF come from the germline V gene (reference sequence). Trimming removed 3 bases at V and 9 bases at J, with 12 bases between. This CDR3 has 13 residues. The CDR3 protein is CATSRETDGIQYF. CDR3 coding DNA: TGTGCCACCAGCAGGGAGACAGACGGCATTCAGTACTTC.

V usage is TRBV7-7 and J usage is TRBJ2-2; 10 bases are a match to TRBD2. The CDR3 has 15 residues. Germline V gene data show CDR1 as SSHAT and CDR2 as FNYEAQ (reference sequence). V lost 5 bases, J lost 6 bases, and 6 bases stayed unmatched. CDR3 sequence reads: CASSTRTSGAGELFF. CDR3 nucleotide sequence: TGTGCCAGCAGCACCAGGACTAGCGGAGCCGGGGAGCTGTTTTTT. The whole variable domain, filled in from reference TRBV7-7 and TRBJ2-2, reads GAGVSQSPRYKVTKRGQDVTLRCDPISSHATLYWYQQALGQGPEFLTYFNYEAQPDKSGLPSDRFSAERPEGSISTLTIQRTEQRDSAMYRCASSTRTSGAGELFFGEGSRLTVL.

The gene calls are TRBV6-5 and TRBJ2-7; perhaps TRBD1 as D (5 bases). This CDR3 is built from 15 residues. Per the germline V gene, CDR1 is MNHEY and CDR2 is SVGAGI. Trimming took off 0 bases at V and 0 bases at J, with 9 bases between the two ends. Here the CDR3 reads CASSYSRTTSYEQYF. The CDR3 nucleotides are TGTGCCAGCAGTTACTCGAGGACAACCTCCTACGAGCAGTACTTC.